These T cell receptor beta chains were read from a single sample in a study of blood T cell repertoires in COVID-19. The repertoire was sequenced with immunoSEQ multiplex PCR; TCRdb's copy has only in-frame clones and lacks some. Among about 140,000 clones listed, roughly 84% were seen once. Sequenced material: PBMCs or T cells enriched from blood (not recorded which). All receptors derive from a man aged 35 to 55 with acute COVID-19. CDR3s include the opening cysteine and the closing phenylalanine or tryptophan. The D gene is left open where the match is weak. Clone size is given for some rows only: seen once, a few or many times, or a class if the clone is expanded.

V gene,J gene,clone size,CDR3 length,D gene,CDR3 protein,CDR3 DNA
TRBV12-5,TRBJ2-2,-,22,-,CASGFGQLASGSSFQNTGELFF,TGTGCTAGTGGTTTTGGCCAACTAGCTTCGGGATCGTCCTTCCAGAACACCGGGGAGCTGTTTTTT
TRBV19,TRBJ1-1,-,18,TRBD1,CASSISLWDSKINTEAFF,TGTGCCAGTAGTATAAGTCTCTGGGACAGTAAAATCAACACTGAAGCTTTCTTT
TRBV29-1,TRBJ2-7,few,15,TRBD2,CSVAPGLAGPAEQYF,TGCAGCGTTGCCCCGGGACTAGCGGGTCCGGCCGAGCAGTACTTC
TRBV10-1,TRBJ2-1,-,15,TRBD2,CASSESTSGSGEQFF,TGCGCCAGCAGTGAGTCTACTAGCGGGAGCGGGGAGCAGTTCTTC
TRBV5-6,TRBJ1-2,-,13,TRBD1,CASKQGATYGYTF,TGTGCCAGCAAACAGGGGGCAACGTATGGCTACACCTTC
TRBV19,TRBJ1-2,-,14,-,CASSIMGRGYGYTF,TGTGCCAGTAGTATAATGGGCAGGGGCTATGGCTACACCTTC
TRBV20-1,TRBJ2-2,-,16,TRBD1,CSASKGASRDTGELFF,TGCAGTGCTAGTAAGGGGGCTAGCCGGGACACCGGGGAGCTGTTTTTT
TRBV9,TRBJ1-5,-,15,TRBD1,CASSVGDSSNQPQHF,TGTGCCAGCAGCGTAGGGGACAGTAGCAATCAGCCCCAGCATTTT
TRBV5-1,TRBJ1-3,-,14,TRBD1,CASSSGQGLDTIYF,TGCGCCAGCAGCTCGGGACAGGGGTTGGACACCATATATTTT
TRBV5-1,TRBJ1-2,-,13,-,CASSLDNNYGYTF,TGCGCCAGCAGCTTGGACAATAACTATGGCTACACCTTC
TRBV10-2,TRBJ2-1,once,17,TRBD1,CASSESGTGSLYNEQFF,TGCGCCAGCAGTGAGTCGGGGACAGGGTCGTTGTACAATGAGCAGTTCTTC
TRBV7-2,TRBJ1-6,-,16,-,CASSPTPGIQRSPLHF,TGTGCCAGCAGCCCAACACCGGGCATCCAGCGGTCACCCCTCCACTTT
TRBV4-3,TRBJ1-1,-,15,-,CASSLFQGRGTGTFF,TGCGCCAGCAGCCTATTTCAAGGCCGCGGGACCGGGACCTTCTTT
TRBV12-3/TRBV12-4,TRBJ1-5,-,12,-,CASSFGNQPQHF,TGTGCCAGCAGTTTCGGGAATCAGCCCCAGCATTTT
TRBV7-2,TRBJ2-5,-,14,TRBD2,CASSLTSGKETQYF,TGTGCCAGCAGCCTGACTAGCGGGAAAGAGACCCAGTACTTC
TRBV6-5,TRBJ1-2,-,16,TRBD1,CASSYYTGTASYGYTF,TGTGCCAGCAGTTACTATACCGGGACAGCCTCATATGGCTACACCTTC
TRBV7-2,TRBJ2-1,-,13,-,CASSLGANDEQFF,TGTGCCAGCAGCTTAGGAGCGAATGATGAGCAGTTCTTC
TRBV7-8,TRBJ2-2,-,15,TRBD2,CASSLKRENTGELFF,TGTGCCAGCAGCTTAAAGCGGGAGAACACCGGGGAGCTGTTTTTT
TRBV5-1,TRBJ2-2,-,15,TRBD2,CASSWTSGGTGELFF,TGCGCCAGCAGCTGGACTAGCGGGGGCACCGGGGAGCTGTTTTTT
TRBV18,TRBJ2-7,-,16,-,CASSPWRTDISYEQYF,TGTGCCAGCTCACCATGGCGAACAGACATCTCCTACGAGCAGTACTTC
TRBV20-1,TRBJ1-2,-,11,-,CSAEVGSGYTF,TGCAGTGCCGAAGTGGGCAGTGGCTACACCTTC
TRBV16,TRBJ1-5,once,16,-,CASSQSDVQPNQPQHF,TGTGCCAGCAGCCAATCTGATGTACAGCCCAATCAGCCCCAGCATTTT
TRBV7-2,TRBJ1-2,-,16,TRBD1,CASSLAWKGGMDGYTF,TGTGCCAGCAGCTTAGCGTGGAAAGGGGGCATGGATGGCTACACCTTC
TRBV11-2,TRBJ2-3,-,18,TRBD2,CASSRRLAGVSSTDTQYF,TGTGCCAGCAGCCGCAGACTAGCGGGGGTCTCTAGCACAGATACGCAGTATTTT
TRBV5-1,TRBJ2-7,-,16,TRBD1,CASSPFSGTGINEQYF,TGCGCCAGCAGCCCCTTTTCCGGGACAGGGATCAACGAGCAGTACTTC
TRBV18,TRBJ2-7,-,13,-,CASSTGSVDEQYF,TGTGCCAGCTCAACAGGATCCGTGGACGAGCAGTACTTC
TRBV4-3,TRBJ2-1,-,19,-,CASSQENSGVGETRNEQFF,TGCGCCAGCAGCCAAGAAAACTCGGGAGTTGGGGAAACTCGCAATGAGCAGTTCTTC
TRBV7-2,TRBJ1-2,-,16,-,CASSPRVGRGNYGYTF,TGTGCCAGCAGCCCGAGGGTGGGCAGGGGTAACTATGGCTACACCTTC
TRBV19,TRBJ2-1,-,16,TRBD2,CASSITSGGGHNEQFF,TGTGCCAGTAGTATTACTAGCGGGGGCGGACACAATGAGCAGTTCTTC
TRBV5-1,TRBJ2-1,-,13,-,CASSLGTLGLEFF,TGCGCCAGCAGCTTGGGGACTTTAGGCCTAGAGTTCTTC
TRBV11-3,TRBJ2-1,-,15,TRBD1,CASSLVGGAYNEQFF,TGTGCCAGCAGCTTAGTAGGGGGCGCATACAATGAGCAGTTCTTC
TRBV14,TRBJ2-5,-,22,TRBD2,CASSQGISTGLAEGGRVRTQYF,TGTGCCAGCAGCCAAGGCATTTCGACGGGACTAGCGGAGGGGGGCCGTGTAAGGACCCAGTACTTC
TRBV28,TRBJ1-2,-,14,-,CASSPPTSMGGYTF,TGTGCCAGCAGTCCGCCAACGTCAATGGGCGGCTACACCTTC
TRBV13,TRBJ1-3,-,12,-,CASSLGRNTIYF,TGTGCCAGCAGCCTCGGGAGAAACACCATATATTTT
TRBV7-9,TRBJ2-5,-,14,TRBD1,CASSPGGQGETQYF,TGTGCCAGCAGCCCCGGTGGACAGGGAGAGACCCAGTACTTC
TRBV5-1,TRBJ2-5,once,14,-,CASSLQGYQETQYF,TGCGCCAGCAGCTTACAGGGTTACCAAGAGACCCAGTACTTC
TRBV11-2,TRBJ1-5,-,13,-,CASSSEHDQPQHF,TGTGCCAGCAGCTCCGAGCACGATCAGCCCCAGCATTTT
TRBV11-2,TRBJ1-1,-,14,-,CASSPSAGSTEAFF,TGTGCCAGCAGCCCCTCAGCGGGGAGCACTGAAGCTTTCTTT
TRBV4-1,TRBJ1-5,few,16,-,CASSRDTGMVLYPQHF,TGCGCCAGCAGCCGAGACACAGGTATGGTTTTATATCCCCAGCATTTT
TRBV28,TRBJ2-5,-,15,TRBD1,CASSSPGQGFETQYF,TGTGCCAGCAGTTCACCAGGACAGGGCTTCGAGACCCAGTACTTC
TRBV5-5,TRBJ2-3,-,16,-,CASSSRPGTQPDTQYF,TGTGCCAGCAGCTCCAGACCCGGGACTCAACCAGATACGCAGTATTTT
TRBV5-6,TRBJ2-2,-,16,-,CASSLAGKVHTGELFF,TGTGCCAGCAGCTTGGCAGGGAAGGTGCACACCGGGGAGCTGTTTTTT
TRBV14,TRBJ1-1,-,14,-,CASSPRAGFTEAFF,TGTGCCAGCAGCCCCCGGGCGGGCTTCACTGAAGCTTTCTTT
TRBV6-1,TRBJ2-1,-,14,-,CASSEYSSYNEQFF,TGTGCCAGCAGTGAATACAGCTCCTACAATGAGCAGTTCTTC
TRBV4-3,TRBJ2-1,-,14,TRBD1,CASSPRAGGNEQFF,TGCGCCAGCAGCCCCCGGGCAGGGGGCAATGAGCAGTTCTTC
TRBV7-9,TRBJ1-4,once,14,-,CASQQAGFNEKLFF,TGTGCCAGCCAACAGGCAGGGTTTAATGAAAAACTGTTTTTT
TRBV28,TRBJ2-7,-,14,-,CASSLPRGPYEQYF,TGTGCCAGCAGTTTACCCAGGGGTCCCTACGAGCAGTACTTC